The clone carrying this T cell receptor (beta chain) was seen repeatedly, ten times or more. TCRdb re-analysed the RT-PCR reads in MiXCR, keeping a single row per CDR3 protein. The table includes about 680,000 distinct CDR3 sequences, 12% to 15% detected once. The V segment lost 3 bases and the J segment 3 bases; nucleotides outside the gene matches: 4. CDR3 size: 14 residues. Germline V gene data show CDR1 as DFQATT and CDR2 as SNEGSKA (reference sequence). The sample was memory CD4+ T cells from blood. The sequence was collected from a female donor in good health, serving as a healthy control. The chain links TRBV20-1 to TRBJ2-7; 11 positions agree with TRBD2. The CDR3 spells CSASYTSGSYEQYF. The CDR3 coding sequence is TGCAGTGCTAGTTATACTAGCGGGAGCTACGAGCAGTACTTC.